The 7 T cell receptor beta chains listed next were all sequenced from one sample in a study of technical replicates of blood from several donors. This table comes from immunoSEQ multiplex PCR, and its TCRdb copy is limited to in-frame clones, with some not included. There are 9,500 to 15,000 clones in the sample; about 94% occur only once, and about 7.1% lies in the top ten. The sample was PBMCs. Receptors were obtained from a human donor in good health.

The chain links TRBV28 to TRBJ1-1; tentatively, D is TRBD1 (5 bases). The CDR3 is 13 amino acids. The germline gives CDR1 MDHEN, CDR2 SYDVKM. Trimming removed 2 bases at V and 3 bases at J, with 7 bases between. CDR3 amino acids: CASSLGGDTEAFF. CDR3 DNA sequence: TGTGCCAGCAGTTTAGGAGGGGACACTGAAGCTTTCTTT.

On this clone: Distinct nucleotide sequences in the sample also encode this CDR3. This sequence joins TRBV25-1 and TRBJ1-2; a possible D gene is TRBD1 (5 bases). The CDR3 totals 15 residues. The ends were cut back, 6 bases at V and 5 bases at J, with 19 bases in the middle. CDR1 is MGHDK and CDR2 is SYGVNS in the germline V gene. CDR3 amino acids: CASSEVGTGNYGYTF. The CDR3 DNA is TGTGCCAGCAGCGAAGTAGGAACAGGAAATTATGGCTACACCTTC.

The rearrangement joins TRBV7-6 to TRBJ1-5; tentative D call: TRBD1 (6 bases). V gave up 0 bases and J gave up 4 bases, with 13 bases separating them. The germline V gene has CDR1 SGHVS and CDR2 FNYEAQ. The CDR3 runs to 16 residues. The CDR3 is CASSLASGVGNQPQHF. CDR3 DNA: TGTGCCAGCAGCTTAGCCTCAGGGGTAGGGAATCAGCCCCAGCATTTT.

V usage is TRBV28 and J usage is TRBJ1-1; the D gene is possibly TRBD1 (5 bases). The ends were cut back, 7 bases at V and 0 bases at J, with 12 bases in the middle. The germline gives CDR1 MDHEN, CDR2 SYDVKM. CDR3 size: 14 residues. The chain's CDR3 is CASTLPGLNTEAFF. The DNA of the CDR3 is TGTGCCAGCACCCTCCCAGGGCTGAACACTGAAGCTTTCTTT.

This chain joins TRBV29-1 and TRBJ1-1; D remains unclear. Trimming took 7 bases from V and 0 from J, leaving 6 bases between them. There are 11 residues in the CDR3. Germline assignment: CDR1 SQVTM and CDR2 ANQGSEA. CDR3 sequence reads: CSATVNTEAFF. The CDR3 DNA is TGCAGCGCCACGGTGAACACTGAAGCTTTCTTT. The complete variable domain, with remaining parts taken from reference TRBV29-1 and TRBJ1-1, reads SAVISQKPSRDICQRGTSLTIQCQVDSQVTMMFWYRQQPGQSLTLIATANQGSEATYESGFVIDKFPISRPNLTFSTLTVSNMSPEDSSIYLCSATVNTEAFFGQGTRLTVV.

V is TRBV7-9 and J is TRBJ1-1; D is perhaps TRBD1 (6 bases). Germline values: CDR1 SEHNR, CDR2 FQNEAQ (reference sequence). This CDR3 is 14 amino acids long. V was trimmed by 6 bases and J by 1 base, leaving 12 bases between them. The CDR3 DNA follows: TGTGCCAGCAGATATGGACAGTCGAACACTGAAGCTTTCTTT. Translated, it gives CASRYGQSNTEAFF.

The chain couples TRBV19 to TRBJ2-3; maybe TRBD2 (6 bases). From germline, CDR1 is LNHDA and CDR2 SQIVND (reference sequence). The CDR3 consists of 16 residues. V was pared by 5 bases and J by 1 base, with 16 bases between. The CDR3 is CASSPGERRGTDTQYF. In DNA, the CDR3 is TGTGCCAGTAGTCCCGGCGAGCGGAGGGGCACAGATACGCAGTATTTT.